Shown below are 8 T cell receptor beta chains from a single sample sequenced in a study of human T cells and chemical hapten exposure (dated by TCRdb to the early 2020s). The time point label of this sample denotes: healthy volunteer bleed at 2 weeks. Total RNA was extracted from unfractionated whole blood that had been collected in Tempus Blood RNA tubes. Library construction relied on RACE. The data were produced on a NextSeq 500. Starting from the raw public reads, TCRdb applied fastp trimming at Q25, assembled clones with MiXCR and retained in-frame beta chains. Identical CDR3 proteins give one entry, which carries the most common genes and DNA. The sample table shows 45,000 or so distinct CDR3 sequences, and less than 4.5% are seen once. Approximately 6.3% of the sample goes to the ten largest clones. Sequencing used whole blood. Receptors were obtained from a human donor in good health. Some clones in this sample may be carry-over from other donors' samples.

This clonotype was counted many times. This rearrangement joins TRBV3-1 to TRBJ2-1, with D possibly matching TRBD1 (5 bases). V was clipped by 8 bases and J by 0 bases, with 17 bases between them. Germline CDR1 is LGHDT and CDR2 is YNNKEL (reference sequence). The CDR3 is 16 residues long. This CDR3 is CASHAGSTASYNEQFF. The CDR3 DNA reads as TGTGCCAGCCATGCTGGATCGACAGCCTCCTACAATGAGCAGTTCTTC.

This clonotype was detected many times. The chain combines TRBV28 with TRBJ2-1; TRBD1 agrees at 10 bases. Germline V gene lookup returns CDR1 MDHEN and CDR2 SYDVKM. V gave up 6 bases and J gave up 6 bases; unmatched junction bases: 11. The length of the CDR3 is 16 residues. CDR3 DNA sequence: TGTGCCAGCAGAAGCCAGGACAGGGGGACGACCAATGAGCAGTTCTTC. It specifies CASRSQDRGTTNEQFF. Based on the CDR3 plus reference TRBV28 and TRBJ2-1, the full variable domain is DVKVTQSSRYLVKRTGEKVFLECVQDMDHENMFWYRQDPGLGLRLIYFSYDVKMKEKGDIPEGYSVSREKKERFSLILESASTNQTSMYLCASRSQDRGTTNEQFFGPGTRLTVL.

The chain combines TRBV13 with TRBJ2-5; tentatively, D is TRBD1 (7 bases). This CDR3 spans 13 amino acids. V gave up 5 bases and J gave up 4 bases, with 11 bases separating them. Looked up from germline, CDR1 is PRHDT and CDR2 is FYEKMQ (reference sequence). CDR3: CASSRQGGETQYF. The CDR3 coding sequence is TGTGCCAGCAGCAGACAGGGAGGAGAGACCCAGTACTTC. Supplemented by reference TRBV13 and TRBJ2-5, the full variable domain reads AAGVIQSPRHLIKEKRETATLKCYPIPRHDTVYWYQQGPGQDPQFLISFYEKMQSDKGSIPDRFSAQQFSDYHSELNMSSLELGDSALYFCASSRQGGETQYFGPGTRLLVL.

The table lists this clonotype with many counts. The chain uses TRBV28 and TRBJ2-7; D perhaps matches TRBD1 (6 bases). V was clipped by 2 bases and J by 7 bases, with 15 bases between them. Per the germline V gene, CDR1 is MDHEN and CDR2 is SYDVKM. The CDR3 is made up of 14 amino acids. The DNA of the CDR3 is TGTGCCAGCAGTTTAGGTACAGGGAATGGTGAGCAGTACTTC. It encodes CASSLGTGNGEQYF.

This clonotype was seen ten or more times. This CDR3 reads CASSRQPSGTGYEQYF. CDR3 bases: TGTGCCAGCAGCCGACAACCCTCGGGCACCGGGTACGAGCAGTACTTC. This chain joins TRBV7-3 and TRBJ2-7; no reliable D call. Germline CDR1 SGHTA, CDR2 FQGTGA. This CDR3 region has 16 residues. V was clipped by 5 bases and J by 4 bases, with 21 bases between them.

The sample holds many counts of this clonotype. CDR3 DNA: TGTGCCAGCAGTTTGACAGGGGGGAATGAGCAGTTCTTC. Translated, it gives CASSLTGGNEQFF. The chain recombines TRBV28 with TRBJ2-1; 9 nucleotides match TRBD1. Germline V gives CDR1 MDHEN, CDR2 SYDVKM. The CDR3 runs to 13 residues. The V segment lost 3 bases and the J segment 7 bases; nucleotides outside the gene matches: 1.

The chain employs TRBV6-2 or TRBV6-3 and TRBJ1-5; 8 nucleotides line up with TRBD1. Germline CDR1 reads MNHEY; CDR2 reads SVGEGT. CDR3 length: 15 amino acids. V gave up 5 bases and J gave up 4 bases; unmatched junction bases: 7. CDR3 bases: TGTGCCAGCAGTCACCCCACAGGGGGTAATCAGCCCCAGCATTTT. Protein sequence: CASSHPTGGNQPQHF.

This clonotype was observed a handful of times. The V gene is TRBV12-3 or TRBV12-4, the J gene TRBJ1-5, with D possibly TRBD1 on 6 matching bases. The CDR3 has 14 residues. Trimming removed 5 bases from V and 5 bases from J, with 13 bases in between. CDR3 bases: TGTGCCAGCAGTCCCAACAGGGTGGATCAGCCCCAGCATTTT. Translated: CASSPNRVDQPQHF.